A selection of T cell receptor beta chains follows, all from one sample in a study of CD8+ T cells in alopecia areata. The data were produced by immunoSEQ multiplex PCR, yet TCRdb's version contains in-frame clones alone and is incomplete. The data contain 80,000 to 100,000 clones, around 44% of them seen just once; the ten biggest clones take up around 20%. Source: CD8+ T cells sorted from blood, taken at week 24, from a patient treated with tofacitinib. These receptors were collected from a human donor with alopecia areata. Each CDR3 is given with its conserved first and last residue. D genes are given only for firm matches. The size field is filled for only some rows; it gives once, few, many or a size class.

cdr3_length j_call d_call v_call clone_size cdr3_nt cdr3_aa
15 TRBJ2-3 . TRBV6-1 . TGTGCCAGCACTTTGGATCCAGCTAGCACAGATACGCAGTATTTT CASTLDPASTDTQYF
17 TRBJ2-1 TRBD2 TRBV4-3 . TGCGCCAGCAGCCAAGAGAGGGCGGGAGTGTCCTACAATGAGCAGTTCTTC CASSQERAGVSYNEQFF
13 TRBJ2-7 . TRBV27 . TGTGCCAGCAGTCCCCGCGGATCCTACGAGCAGTACTTC CASSPRGSYEQYF
16 TRBJ1-5 . TRBV23-1 . TGCGCCAGCAGTCGAATCCATCGGGAGGACAGACAGCCCCAGCATTTT CASSRIHREDRQPQHF
14 TRBJ2-3 . TRBV5-1 . TGCGCCAGCAGCTTGGAATCCCCGACAGATACGCAGTATTTT CASSLESPTDTQYF
15 TRBJ1-5 . TRBV4-3 . TGCGCCAGCAGCCAAGATAGGTCCTTAAATCAGCCCCAGCATTTT CASSQDRSLNQPQHF
15 TRBJ2-7 TRBD2 TRBV6-5 few TGTGCCAGCAGTTACGTCAGGACTAGTCCCTACGAGCAGTACTTC CASSYVRTSPYEQYF
13 TRBJ1-4 . TRBV25-1 once TGTGCCAGCAGCCAGGAGTCTAATGAAAAACTGTTTTTT CASSQESNEKLFF
13 TRBJ2-5 . TRBV29-1 few TGCAGCGTGGATACAGGGTTGCGAGAGACCCAGTACTTC CSVDTGLRETQYF
16 TRBJ2-7 TRBD2 TRBV7-8 . TGTGCCAGCAGCTTAGTTAGCGGGAGAGGTGGAGACGAGCAGTACTTC CASSLVSGRGGDEQYF
15 TRBJ1-5 TRBD1 TRBV9 . TGTGCCAGCAGCGTAGGAGGGGGCAGGGGTCAGCCCCAGCATTTT CASSVGGGRGQPQHF
13 TRBJ2-7 TRBD2 TRBV7-8 medium-sized TGTGCCAGCAGTAAAGCGGGAGCCTACGAGCAGTACTTC CASSKAGAYEQYF
16 TRBJ2-7 TRBD2 TRBV4-1 . TGCGCCAGCAGCCAAGAATTGCGGGAGGGAACCTACGAGCAGTACTTC CASSQELREGTYEQYF
14 TRBJ2-7 . TRBV7-9 few TGTGCCAGCAGCTTAGGACCGGGATCCTACGAGCAGTACTTC CASSLGPGSYEQYF
16 TRBJ2-1 TRBD2 TRBV29-1 few TGCAGCGTTGTTATCAGCGGGAGAGCCGTTTACAATGAGCAGTTCTTC CSVVISGRAVYNEQFF
14 TRBJ2-2 TRBD2 TRBV6-1 few TGTGCCAGCAGCAGCGGGAGGGAGACCGGGGAGCTGTTTTTT CASSSGRETGELFF
13 TRBJ2-5 . TRBV9 . TGTGCCAGCAGCGCAGGCCTCCTAGAGACCCAGTACTTC CASSAGLLETQYF
13 TRBJ2-2 . TRBV29-1 few TGCAGCGTTGTATGGGCGAACACCGGGGAGCTGTTTTTT CSVVWANTGELFF
15 TRBJ2-1 TRBD1 TRBV11-2 . TGTGCCAGCAGCTTCCACCCCACAGGGGTCAATGAGCAGTTCTTC CASSFHPTGVNEQFF
12 TRBJ2-2 . TRBV11-2 . TGTGCCGGTCGGGCCAAAACCGGGGAGCTGTTTTTT CAGRAKTGELFF
13 TRBJ2-2 . TRBV30 once TGTGCCTGGAGTGTTCCTGAACCCGGGGAGCTGTTTTTT CAWSVPEPGELFF
15 TRBJ1-2 . TRBV9 . TGTGCCAGCAACACGGGGTCGGGGAGTCGGTACGGCTACACCTTC CASNTGSGSRYGYTF
13 TRBJ2-1 . TRBV25-1 . TGTGCCAGCAGTGAATTGGGAGAGAATGAGCAGTTCTTC CASSELGENEQFF
13 TRBJ2-7 . TRBV7-3 . TGTGCCAGCAGCTTAAACAGCGACTACGAGCAGTACTTC CASSLNSDYEQYF
12 TRBJ1-2 . TRBV29-1 . TGCAGCGTTGTGGGACCTAACTATGGCTACACCTTC CSVVGPNYGYTF
15 TRBJ2-5 TRBD1 TRBV7-9 once TGTGCCAGCAGCTCCCTTGACAGGGTTGGAGAGACCCAGTACTTC CASSSLDRVGETQYF
14 TRBJ2-7 TRBD1 TRBV30 . TGTGCCTGGAGTGTGGGGACAGGTGCCTACGAGCAGTACTTC CAWSVGTGAYEQYF
14 TRBJ1-5 TRBD1 TRBV30 . TGTGCCTGGAGTGTCGGGACAGGGGGTCAGCCCCAGCATTTT CAWSVGTGGQPQHF
15 TRBJ2-7 TRBD2 TRBV5-1 few TGCGCCAGCAGCTTGGGACTAGCGGGATCCTACGAGCAGTACTTC CASSLGLAGSYEQYF
15 TRBJ2-7 . TRBV28 . TGTGCCAGCAGTTTGGGTAGCGCAGGGTACTACGAGCAGTACTTC CASSLGSAGYYEQYF
15 TRBJ2-7 TRBD1 TRBV4-1 . TGCGCCAGCAGCCAAAAGACAGGGAATTTCCCCGAGCAGTACTTC CASSQKTGNFPEQYF
14 TRBJ2-7 . TRBV6-1 . TGTGCCAGCAGACCCGCCTCTCGGGAATACGGGCAGTACTTC CASRPASREYGQYF
11 TRBJ2-5 . TRBV30 . TGTGCCAGAGGGACGGGGGAGACCCAGTACTTC CARGTGETQYF
12 TRBJ1-1 TRBD1 TRBV19 . TGTGCCAGTAGCACAGGGGTCACTGAAGCTTTCTTT CASSTGVTEAFF
14 TRBJ2-5 . TRBV7-7 many TGTGCCAGCAGCTTAGGTGGGACAAGGGAGACCCAGTACTTC CASSLGGTRETQYF
16 TRBJ2-7 TRBD2 TRBV6-1 few TGTGCCAGCAGTGAACCGCCGGGACTAGCGGGAGACGAGCAGTACTTC CASSEPPGLAGDEQYF
16 TRBJ2-4 TRBD2 TRBV7-9 many TGTGCCAGCAGGGGGAGCGGGAGTGGAACCAAAAACATTCAGTACTTC CASRGSGSGTKNIQYF
14 TRBJ1-2 . TRBV2 . TGTGCCAGCAGTGATAGTGGGGTGACCTATGGCTACACCTTC CASSDSGVTYGYTF
16 TRBJ2-7 . TRBV2 . TGTGCCAGCAGCGATCCCCTAGGGGGTAGCTCCTACGAGCAGTACTTC CASSDPLGGSSYEQYF
15 TRBJ1-1 . TRBV10-1 . TGCGCCAGCAGTGAGTCCGAGCAGGGCTGGACTGAAGCTTTCTTT CASSESEQGWTEAFF
11 TRBJ2-7 . TRBV6-5 . TGTGCCAGCAGTTACTCACACGAGCAGTACTTC CASSYSHEQYF
16 TRBJ2-2 TRBD2 TRBV5-4 few TGCGCCAGCAGCCAAGAGCGGGAGTGGAACACCGGGGAGCTGTTTTTT CASSQEREWNTGELFF
16 TRBJ2-1 TRBD2 TRBV4-1 . TGCGCCAGCAGCCAAGAACTAGCGGTGGCTTACAATGAGCAGTTCTTC CASSQELAVAYNEQFF
14 TRBJ2-1 TRBD2 TRBV29-1 few TGCAGCGTTGGTACGACTAGCACTGACAATGAGCAGTTCTTC CSVGTTSTDNEQFF
15 TRBJ2-1 TRBD2 TRBV28 . TGTGCCTGCAAGAGAGTAGCGGGGGACTACAATGAGCAGTTCTTC CACKRVAGDYNEQFF
15 TRBJ2-3 . TRBV29-1 . TGCAGCGTTGAGGGGATGGGGGCTAGTGCAGATACGCAGTATTTT CSVEGMGASADTQYF
16 TRBJ2-2 TRBD2 TRBV7-9 . TGTGCCAGCAGCTTACCGGGACTAGCGGCAACCGGGGAGCTGTTTTTT CASSLPGLAATGELFF
18 TRBJ2-6 TRBD2 TRBV4-3 few TGCGCCAGCAGCCAAGAACGAGCGGGGGTCTCTGGGGCCAACGTCCTGACTTTC CASSQERAGVSGANVLTF
10 TRBJ2-1 . TRBV28 . TGTGCCAGCAGTTGGAATGAGCAGTTCTTC CASSWNEQFF
15 TRBJ2-7 . TRBV6-5 few TGTGCCAGCAGTTACTCGTCGACTAGTACCTACGAGCAGTACTTC CASSYSSTSTYEQYF
13 TRBJ2-1 . TRBV7-6 . TGTGCCAGCAGCTTGAACTCCTACAATGAGCAGTTCTTC CASSLNSYNEQFF
15 TRBJ2-2 TRBD2 TRBV7-9 . TGTGCCAGCAGCTTCCCGGGACTAGCGCCCGGGGAGCTGTTTTTT CASSFPGLAPGELFF
14 TRBJ2-3 . TRBV29-1 . TGCAGCGTACTTGGGGACCGTAGCACAGATACGCAGTATTTT CSVLGDRSTDTQYF
14 TRBJ2-7 . TRBV25-1 once TGTGCGACCAGCACCTGGGCAGGGTCCTACGAGCAGTACTTC CATSTWAGSYEQYF
15 TRBJ1-1 . TRBV27 . TGTGCCAGCACCCCCGTGGGGCTGGGGACCACTGAAGCTTTCTTT CASTPVGLGTTEAFF
16 TRBJ2-1 TRBD2 TRBV19 . TGTGCCAGTAGTGTCGGGACTAGCGGGAGAATGAATGAGCAGTTCTTC CASSVGTSGRMNEQFF
11 TRBJ2-5 . TRBV4-1 . TGCGCCAGCAGCCTGCGGGAGACCCAGTACTTC CASSLRETQYF
12 TRBJ1-2 . TRBV29-1 . TGCAGCGTGCTACAGGGTAGTCGAGGCTACACCTTC CSVLQGSRGYTF
17 TRBJ2-2 . TRBV11-2 few TGTGCCAGCAGCTTTTCCCTGGGACTCTCGAACACCGGGGAGCTGTTTTTT CASSFSLGLSNTGELFF